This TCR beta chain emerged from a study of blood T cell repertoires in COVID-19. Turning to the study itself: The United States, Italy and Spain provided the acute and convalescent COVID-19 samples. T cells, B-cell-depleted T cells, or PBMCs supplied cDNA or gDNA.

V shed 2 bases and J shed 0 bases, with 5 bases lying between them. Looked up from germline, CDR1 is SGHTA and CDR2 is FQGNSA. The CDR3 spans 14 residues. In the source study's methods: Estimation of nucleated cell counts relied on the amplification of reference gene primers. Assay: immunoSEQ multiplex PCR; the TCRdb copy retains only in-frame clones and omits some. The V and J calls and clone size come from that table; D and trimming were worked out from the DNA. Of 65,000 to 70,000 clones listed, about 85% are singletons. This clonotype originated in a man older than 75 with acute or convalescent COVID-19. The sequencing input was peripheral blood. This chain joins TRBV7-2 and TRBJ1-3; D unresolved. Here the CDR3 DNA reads TGTGCCAGCAGCTTACCCAGCTCTGGAAACACCATATATTTT. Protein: CASSLPSSGNTIYF.